This T cell receptor (beta chain) is from a study of blood T cell repertoires in COVID-19. Germline V gene data show CDR1 as LNHDA and CDR2 as SQIVND (reference sequence). The J segment lost 3 bases and the V segment lost 3 bases, leaving 8 bases of the junction unmatched. There are 16 residues in the CDR3. Repertoires were generated with immunoSEQ multiplex PCR, while TCRdb's copy carries only in-frame clones and drops some. The table shows approximately 220,000 clones, with 80% to 90% occurring only once. Sequenced input: PBMCs or T cells enriched from blood (not recorded which). This rearrangement joins TRBV19 to TRBJ2-3; 8 nucleotides match TRBD2. The sequence was obtained from a woman aged 18 to 35 in a cohort exposed to, infected with or recovered from COVID-19 (not recorded which). The CDR3 loop reads CASSIGAGVLTDTQYF. The CDR3 DNA sequence: TGTGCCAGTAGTATTGGAGCGGGGGTCCTAACAGATACGCAGTATTTT.